The present T cell receptor beta chain was sequenced within a study of blood T cell repertoires in COVID-19. The overall study: Specimens from acute and convalescent COVID-19 originated in the United States, Italy and Spain. T cells, B-cell-depleted T cells, or PBMCs supplied cDNA or gDNA.

CDR3 length: 15 amino acids. V dropped 2 bases and J dropped 1 base, with 12 bases sitting between them. Germline lookup yields CDR1 MNHEY and CDR2 SVGEGT. How the authors handled the data: Estimated nucleated cell counts came from reference gene primer amplification. Profiling relied on immunoSEQ multiplex PCR, and the TCRdb table lists in-frame clones only, not all of them. V, J and clone size are those of that table, while D and trimming were read from the DNA. The repertoire includes approximately 230,000 clones, approximately 80% of them detected once, and 20% sits in the top ten. The sequence came from a man aged 25 to 40 with active or convalescent COVID-19. The sample was peripheral blood. V gene TRBV6-2 or TRBV6-3 combines with J gene TRBJ2-7; D is unclear. CDR3 DNA sequence: TGTGCCAGCAGTTACACCTTCCGCGGATCCTACGAGCAGTACTTC. This translates into CASSYTFRGSYEQYF.